This paragraph reports one T cell receptor beta chain. Method: immunoSEQ multiplex PCR; TCRdb's copy keeps in-frame clones and lacks some. The sample has approximately 150,000 clones; approximately 89% are singletons. The entry originates in a study of blood T cell repertoires in COVID-19. Overall study: Sources were T cells, B-cell-depleted T cells, or PBMCs; the material itself was cDNA or gDNA.

Germline V CDR1 and CDR2: SGHRS, YFSETQ. The ends lost 5 bases at V and 6 bases at J; junction bases unmatched: 15. There are 16 residues in the CDR3. This receptor was obtained from a human donor in a cohort sampled during active COVID-19. The chain recombines TRBV5-1 with TRBJ2-3, with 7 bases fitting TRBD2. Sequencing was carried out using peripheral blood. CDR3 protein: CASRRAGPQGLDTQYF. In DNA form, the CDR3 reads TGCGCCAGCAGGAGAGCGGGGCCTCAGGGCCTCGATACGCAGTATTTT.